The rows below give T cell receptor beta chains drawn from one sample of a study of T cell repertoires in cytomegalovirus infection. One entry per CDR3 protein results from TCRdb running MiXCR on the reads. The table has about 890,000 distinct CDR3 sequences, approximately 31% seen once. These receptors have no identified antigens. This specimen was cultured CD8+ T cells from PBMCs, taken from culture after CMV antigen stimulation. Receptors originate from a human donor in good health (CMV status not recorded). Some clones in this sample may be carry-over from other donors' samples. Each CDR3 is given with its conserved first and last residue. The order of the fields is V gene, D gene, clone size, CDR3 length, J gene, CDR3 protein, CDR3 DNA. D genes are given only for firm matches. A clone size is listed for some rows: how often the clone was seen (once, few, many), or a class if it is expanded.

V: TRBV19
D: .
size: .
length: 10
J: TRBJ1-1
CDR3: CASKRTEAFF
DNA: TGTGCCAGTAAGCGCACTGAAGCTTTCTTT

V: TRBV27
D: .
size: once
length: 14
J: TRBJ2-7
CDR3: CASRSGLLRGEQYF
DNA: TGTGCCAGCAGATCAGGGCTTCTCCGGGGCGAGCAGTACTTC

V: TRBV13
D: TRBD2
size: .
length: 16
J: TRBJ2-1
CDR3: CASSLGSSGGANEQFF
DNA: TGTGCCAGCAGCTTAGGGTCGAGCGGGGGGGCCAATGAGCAGTTCTTC

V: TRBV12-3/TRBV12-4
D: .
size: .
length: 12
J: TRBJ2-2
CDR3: CASSPYAGELFF
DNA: TGTGCCAGCAGCCCCTATGCCGGGGAGCTGTTTTTT

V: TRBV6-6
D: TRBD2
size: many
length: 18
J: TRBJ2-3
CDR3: CASSYSRLAVRDTDTQYF
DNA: TGTGCCAGCAGTTACTCCCGACTAGCGGTGCGGGACACAGATACGCAGTATTTT

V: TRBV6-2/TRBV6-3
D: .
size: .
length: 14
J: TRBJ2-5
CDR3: CASRRLRFQETQYF
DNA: TGTGCCAGCCGGCGACTAAGGTTCCAAGAGACCCAGTACTTC

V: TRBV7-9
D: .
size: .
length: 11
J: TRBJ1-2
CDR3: CASRGMGGYTF
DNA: TGTGCCAGCAGGGGGATGGGGGGCTACACCTTC

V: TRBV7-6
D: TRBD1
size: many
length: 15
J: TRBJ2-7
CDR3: CASSLYGDSSYEQYF
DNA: TGTGCCAGCAGCTTATACGGGGACAGTTCCTACGAGCAGTACTTC

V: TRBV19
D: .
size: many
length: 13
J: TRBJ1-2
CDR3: CASTTQIQTGYTF
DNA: TGTGCCAGTACGACGCAAATACAGACGGGCTACACCTTC

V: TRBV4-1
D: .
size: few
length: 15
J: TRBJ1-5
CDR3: CASSQVQGTRQPQHF
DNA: TGCGCCAGCAGCCAAGTTCAGGGGACCCGTCAGCCCCAGCATTTT

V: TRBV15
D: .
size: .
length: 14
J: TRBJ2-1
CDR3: CATSRDVVYNEQFF
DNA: TGTGCCACCAGCAGAGATGTGGTTTACAATGAGCAGTTCTTC

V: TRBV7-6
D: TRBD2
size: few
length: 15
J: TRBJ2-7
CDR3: CASSYGTSGGGEQYF
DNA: TGTGCCAGCAGCTACGGGACTAGCGGGGGGGGGGAGCAGTACTTC

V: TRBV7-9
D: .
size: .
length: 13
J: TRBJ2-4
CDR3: CASSLGVQNIQYF
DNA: TGTGCCAGCAGCTTAGGGGTCCAAAACATTCAGTACTTC

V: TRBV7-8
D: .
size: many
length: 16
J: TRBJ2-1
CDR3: CASTNVKGSSYNEQFF
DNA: TGTGCCAGCACCAACGTAAAGGGGAGCTCCTACAATGAGCAGTTCTTC

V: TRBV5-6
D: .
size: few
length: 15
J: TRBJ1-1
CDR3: CASSPPAGSATEAFF
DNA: TGTGCCAGCAGCCCCCCCGCAGGGTCGGCCACTGAAGCTTTCTTT

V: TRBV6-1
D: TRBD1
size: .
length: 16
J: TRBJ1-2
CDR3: CASSYSGTGGNYGYTF
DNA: TGTGCCAGCAGTTATTCCGGGACAGGGGGGAACTATGGCTACACCTTC